The entry that follows covers one T cell receptor beta chain sequence. The sample comes from a study of blood T cell repertoires in COVID-19. As for the study in general: Sites across the United States, Italy and Spain contributed samples from acute and convalescent COVID-19. PBMCs, B-cell-depleted T cells, or T cells provided the cDNA or gDNA that made up the material.

This CDR3 region has 18 residues. CDR1 and CDR2 (germline): SGHRS, YFSETQ. Germline trimming cut 3 bases from V and 4 bases from J; bases unmatched to any gene: 14. Authors' processing steps: Amplification from reference gene primers served as the basis for estimated nucleated cell counts. Using immunoSEQ multiplex PCR, the repertoire was profiled, and TCRdb retains in-frame clones only, with some absent. Clone size and V and J calls were adopted from that table, with D and trimming inferred from the DNA. The sample has about 240,000 clones; roughly 80% are singletons. The clonotype comes from a woman between 18 and 29 years old with acute or convalescent COVID-19. This chain connects TRBV5-1 to TRBJ2-2; 8 bases align to TRBD1. The specimen sequenced was peripheral blood. The DNA of the CDR3 is TGCGCCAGCAGCTCTGTTGGGGCAGGGGGCGCGGGCACCGGGGAGCTGTTTTTT. Protein: CASSSVGAGGAGTGELFF. Complete variable domain (other parts from reference TRBV5-1 and TRBJ2-2): KAGVTQTPRYLIKTRGQQVTLSCSPISGHRSVSWYQQTPGQGLQFLFEYFSETQRNKGNFPGRFSGRQFSNSRSEMNVSTLELGDSALYLCASSSVGAGGAGTGELFFGEGSRLTVL.